The clone carrying this T cell receptor beta chain came up once. The antigen remains undetermined. This sample was taken from a study of cytomegalovirus exposure and HLA in healthy donors. Study results and caveats: Presence/absence analyses supposed approximately even sequencing depth among donors. The study recorded 150 to 200 TCR beta chains that were cytomegalovirus-associated.

Primers for the PCR totalled 60 Vbeta and 13 Jbeta. The assay was immunoSEQ multiplex PCR, and TCRdb's table has in-frame clones only and misses some. The data hold some 160,000 clones, with 77% observed a single time. This CDR3 comprises 13 residues. V was trimmed by 6 bases and J by 2 bases, leaving 9 bases between them. Germline CDR1 and CDR2: SNHLY and FYNNEI. This clonotype was sampled from a woman in her thirties in good health and CMV-seronegative. Material: PBMCs. The chain is built from TRBV2 and TRBJ2-3, with D perhaps matching TRBD2 (5 bases). The CDR3 loop reads CASSPGITDTQYF. In nucleotides, the CDR3 is TGTGCCAGCAGCCCCGGGATCACAGATACGCAGTATTTT.